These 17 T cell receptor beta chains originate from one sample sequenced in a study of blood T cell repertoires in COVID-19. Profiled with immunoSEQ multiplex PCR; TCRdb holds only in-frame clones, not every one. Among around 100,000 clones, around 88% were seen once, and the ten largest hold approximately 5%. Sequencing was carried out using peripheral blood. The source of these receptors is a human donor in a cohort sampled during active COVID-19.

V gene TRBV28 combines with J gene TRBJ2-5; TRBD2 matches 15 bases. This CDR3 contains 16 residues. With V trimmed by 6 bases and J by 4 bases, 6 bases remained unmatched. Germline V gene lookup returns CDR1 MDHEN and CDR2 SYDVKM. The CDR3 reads CASSRTSGRAPETQYF. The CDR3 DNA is TGTGCCAGCAGCCGGACTAGCGGGAGGGCCCCAGAGACCCAGTACTTC.

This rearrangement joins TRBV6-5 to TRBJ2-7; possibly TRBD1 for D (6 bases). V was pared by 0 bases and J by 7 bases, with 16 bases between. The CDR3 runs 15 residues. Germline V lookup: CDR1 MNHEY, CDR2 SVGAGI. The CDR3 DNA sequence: TGTGCCAGCAGTTACTCCTTCGGGACAACGGAAGAGCAGTACTTC. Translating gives CASSYSFGTTEEQYF.

CDR3 sequence: CSVEPSDQETQYF. The CDR3 region has the DNA TGCAGCGTTGAACCTAGCGATCAAGAGACCCAGTACTTC. This chain connects TRBV29-1 to TRBJ2-5, with D maybe TRBD2 (6 bases). V lost 2 bases and J 2 bases, leaving 9 bases between the germline ends. The length of the CDR3 is 13 residues. Germline CDR1 reads SQVTM; CDR2 reads ANQGSEA.

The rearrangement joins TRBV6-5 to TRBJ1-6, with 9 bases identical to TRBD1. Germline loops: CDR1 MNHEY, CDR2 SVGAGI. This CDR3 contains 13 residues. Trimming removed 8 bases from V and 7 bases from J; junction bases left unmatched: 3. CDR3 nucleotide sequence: TGTGCCAGCCGGGACAGGGCCAATTCACCCCTCCACTTT. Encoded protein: CASRDRANSPLHF.

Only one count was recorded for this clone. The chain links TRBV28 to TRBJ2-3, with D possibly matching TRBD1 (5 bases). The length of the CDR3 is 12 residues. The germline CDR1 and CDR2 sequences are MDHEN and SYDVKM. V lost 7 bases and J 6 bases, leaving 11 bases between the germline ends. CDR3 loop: CASMVGLDTQYF. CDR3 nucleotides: TGTGCCAGCATGGTGGGGCTGGATACGCAGTATTTT. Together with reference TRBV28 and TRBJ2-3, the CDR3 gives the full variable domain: DVKVTQSSRYLVKRTGEKVFLECVQDMDHENMFWYRQDPGLGLRLIYFSYDVKMKEKGDIPEGYSVSREKKERFSLILESASTNQTSMYLCASMVGLDTQYFGPGTRLTVL.

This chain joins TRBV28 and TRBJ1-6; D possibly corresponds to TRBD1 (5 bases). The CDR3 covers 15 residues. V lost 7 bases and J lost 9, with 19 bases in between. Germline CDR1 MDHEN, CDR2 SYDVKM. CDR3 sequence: CASTGDRLSGSPLHF. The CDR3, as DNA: TGTGCCAGCACGGGGGATCGGTTGTCAGGTTCACCCCTCCACTTT.

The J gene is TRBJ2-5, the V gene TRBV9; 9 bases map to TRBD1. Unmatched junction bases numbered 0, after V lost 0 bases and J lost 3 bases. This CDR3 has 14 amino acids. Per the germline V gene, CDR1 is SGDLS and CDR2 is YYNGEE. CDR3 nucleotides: TGTGCCAGCAGCGTAGGACAGGGGGAAGAGACCCAGTACTTC. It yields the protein CASSVGQGEETQYF.

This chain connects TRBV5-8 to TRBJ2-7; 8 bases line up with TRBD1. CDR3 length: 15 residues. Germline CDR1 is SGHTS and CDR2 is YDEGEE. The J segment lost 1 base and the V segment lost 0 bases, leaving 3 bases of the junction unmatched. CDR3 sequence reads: CASSLEDRGSYEQYF. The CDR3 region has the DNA TGTGCCAGCAGCTTGGAAGACAGGGGTTCCTACGAGCAGTACTTC.

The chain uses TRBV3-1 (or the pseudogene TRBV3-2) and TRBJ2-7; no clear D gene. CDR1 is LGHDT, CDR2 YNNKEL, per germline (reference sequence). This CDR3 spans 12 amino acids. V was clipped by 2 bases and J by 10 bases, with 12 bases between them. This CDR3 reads CASSQSHGVQYF. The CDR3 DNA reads TGTGCCAGCAGCCAATCTCATGGAGTTCAGTACTTC.

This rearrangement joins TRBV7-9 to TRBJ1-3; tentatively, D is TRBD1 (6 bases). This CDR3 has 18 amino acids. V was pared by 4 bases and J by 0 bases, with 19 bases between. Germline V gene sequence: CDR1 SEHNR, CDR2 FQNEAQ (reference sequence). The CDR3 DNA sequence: TGTGCCAGCAGCTCCAACGCGGACAGTTCCCCCTCTGGAAACACCATATATTTT. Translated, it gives CASSSNADSSPSGNTIYF.

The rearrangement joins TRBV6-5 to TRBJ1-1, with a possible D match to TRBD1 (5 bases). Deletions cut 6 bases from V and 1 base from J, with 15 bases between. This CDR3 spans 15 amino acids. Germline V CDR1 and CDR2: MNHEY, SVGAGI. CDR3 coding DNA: TGTGCCAGCAGATCCCACAACAGGCGGAACACTGAAGCTTTCTTT. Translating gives CASRSHNRRNTEAFF.

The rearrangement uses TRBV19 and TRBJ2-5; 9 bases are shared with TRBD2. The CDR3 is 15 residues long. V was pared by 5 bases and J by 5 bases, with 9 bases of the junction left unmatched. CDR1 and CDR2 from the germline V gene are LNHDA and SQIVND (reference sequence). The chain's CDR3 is CASSLLAGGLETQYF. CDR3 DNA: TGTGCCAGTAGTCTACTAGCGGGTGGCTTGGAGACCCAGTACTTC.

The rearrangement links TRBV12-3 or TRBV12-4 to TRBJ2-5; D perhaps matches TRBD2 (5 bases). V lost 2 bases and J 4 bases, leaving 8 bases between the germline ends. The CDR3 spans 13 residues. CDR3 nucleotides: TGTGCCAGCAGTTTATCCGGACTAGAGACCCAGTACTTC. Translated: CASSLSGLETQYF.

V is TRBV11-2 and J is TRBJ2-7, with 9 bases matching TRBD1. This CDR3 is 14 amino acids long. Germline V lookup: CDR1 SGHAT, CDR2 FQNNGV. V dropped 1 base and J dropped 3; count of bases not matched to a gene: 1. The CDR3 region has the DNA TGTGCCAGCAGCTTAGGACAGGGGGTCTACGAGCAGTACTTC. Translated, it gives CASSLGQGVYEQYF.

CDR3 amino acids: CASSLAGQGYEQYF. The CDR3 coding sequence is TGTGCCAGCAGCCTCGCTGGACAGGGCTACGAGCAGTACTTC. This chain links TRBV27 with TRBJ2-7; 8 bases fit TRBD1. CDR1 and CDR2 from the germline V gene are MNHEY and SMNVEV (reference sequence). CDR3 size: 14 residues. The trim removed 6 bases at V and 3 bases at J, leaving 7 bases unmatched.

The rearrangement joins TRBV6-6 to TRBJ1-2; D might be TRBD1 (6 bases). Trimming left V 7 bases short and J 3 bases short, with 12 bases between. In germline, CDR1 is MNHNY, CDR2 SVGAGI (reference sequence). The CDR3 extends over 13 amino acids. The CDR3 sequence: CASTSRTDYGYTF. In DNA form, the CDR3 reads TGTGCCAGCACTTCCCGGACAGACTATGGCTACACCTTC.

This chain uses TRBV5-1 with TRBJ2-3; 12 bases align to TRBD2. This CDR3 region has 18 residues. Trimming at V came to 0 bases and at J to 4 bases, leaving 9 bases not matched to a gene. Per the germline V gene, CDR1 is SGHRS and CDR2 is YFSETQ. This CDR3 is CASSLVPLAGGDADTQYF. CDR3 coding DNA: TGCGCCAGCAGCTTGGTCCCGCTAGCGGGAGGGGACGCAGATACGCAGTATTTT.